The 22 T cell receptor beta chains below come from one sample, sequenced in a study of naive and memory T cell subsets. An equimolar mix of two oligonucleotides served as the beta constant-region primer for TRBC1 and TRBC2. TCRdb used MiXCR to reprocess the UMI-ligation and nested PCR reads, holding one entry per CDR3 protein. Here the sample spans roughly 91,000 distinct CDR3 sequences, around 12% being singletons. The sample comprised central memory CD4+ T cells from blood. The receptor source for this set is a human donor in good health.

This clonotype was counted a few times. The chain employs TRBV7-9 and TRBJ1-3; no reliable D call. Germline CDR1 reads SEHNR; CDR2 reads FQNEAQ (reference sequence). This CDR3 is 12 amino acids long. The ends were cut back, 0 bases at V and 9 bases at J, with 6 bases in the middle. The CDR3: CASSLARTTIYF. DNA of the CDR3: TGTGCCAGCAGCTTAGCCCGGACCACCATATATTTT.

The chain links TRBV5-1 to TRBJ1-1; D ambiguous. Trimming took 2 bases from V and 1 from J, leaving 15 bases between them. The CDR3 is made up of 16 amino acids. CDR1 is SGHRS, CDR2 YFSETQ, per germline. In DNA, the CDR3 is TGCGCCAGCAGCTTCGAGGAGGGTTGGCCGAACACTGAAGCTTTCTTT. It yields the protein CASSFEEGWPNTEAFF.

This chain uses TRBV15 with TRBJ2-7; 10 bases match TRBD2. The CDR3 sequence is 22 residues long. The germline gives CDR1 LNHNV, CDR2 YYDKDF (reference sequence). The trim removed 0 bases at V and 7 bases at J, leaving 27 bases unmatched. CDR3 nucleotide sequence: TGTGCCACCAGCAGAGATGGGAAAGAGGGTGCATGGCTAGCGGGAGACCCCTTTGAGCAGTACTTC. Amino acid sequence: CATSRDGKEGAWLAGDPFEQYF.

In this sample, this clonotype turned up a few times. The J gene is TRBJ2-1, the V gene TRBV2; TRBD1 matches at 8 bases. The CDR3 sequence is 15 residues long. V shed 5 bases, J shed 4 bases, and the junction held 7 bases outside the gene matches. Looked up from germline, CDR1 is SNHLY and CDR2 is FYNNEI. In nucleotides, the CDR3 is TGTGCCAGCAGTCGACAGGGGACAGAGTACAATGAGCAGTTCTTC. Translated: CASSRQGTEYNEQFF.

The chain uses TRBV12-3 or TRBV12-4 and TRBJ1-1, with TRBD1 as a possible D gene (5 bases). Trimming left V 5 bases short and J 3 bases short, with 16 bases between. The CDR3 sequence is 15 residues long. The chain's CDR3 is CASSRRPARDTEAFF. The CDR3 nucleotides are TGTGCCAGCAGTCGAAGACCGGCCAGGGACACTGAAGCTTTCTTT.

This clonotype has more than one count but fewer than ten. The V gene is TRBV5-1, the J gene TRBJ1-1, with D possibly being TRBD1 (5 bases). The CDR3 length is 15 residues. V lost 2 bases, J lost 1 base, and 12 bases lay in between. Germline lookup yields CDR1 SGHRS and CDR2 YFSETQ. Here the CDR3 reads CASSLIGQGNTEAFF. The CDR3 DNA reads as TGCGCCAGCAGCTTAATAGGCCAGGGGAACACTGAAGCTTTCTTT.

V gene TRBV10-3 combines with J gene TRBJ1-2; D is possibly TRBD1 (6 bases). This CDR3 is built from 17 residues. Germline values: CDR1 ENHRY, CDR2 SYGVKD. The V end lost 4 bases, the J end lost 4 bases, and 22 bases lay between the germline ends. CDR3 in amino acids: CAISGDVSHRAVYGYTF. In DNA, the CDR3 is TGTGCCATCAGTGGAGATGTCTCCCACAGGGCAGTCTATGGCTACACCTTC.

Only a few counts were recorded for this clonotype. The J gene is TRBJ1-2, the V gene TRBV12-3 or TRBV12-4, with 7 bases that match TRBD1. After removal of 5 bases from V and 5 bases from J, the junction contained 5 bases not matched to a gene. The CDR3 totals 13 residues. DNA for the CDR3: TGTGCCAGCAGTCGGACAGGCGTGTATGGCTACACCTTC. This gives the protein CASSRTGVYGYTF.

This rearrangement joins TRBV20-1 to TRBJ1-4; D is uncertain. The CDR3 spans 15 residues. V gave up 1 base and J gave up 0 bases, with 9 bases separating them. CDR1 is DFQATT, CDR2 SNEGSKA, per germline (reference sequence). The CDR3 reads CSARGARTTNEKLFF. The CDR3 DNA reads TGCAGTGCTAGAGGTGCCAGGACAACTAATGAAAAACTGTTTTTT.

This clonotype was counted a few times. This rearrangement joins TRBV7-7 to TRBJ2-2, with D perhaps given as TRBD1 or TRBD2 (5 bases each). V was cut by 0 bases and J by 3 bases, with 11 bases left in between. Germline V gives CDR1 SSHAT, CDR2 FNYEAQ (reference sequence). The CDR3 spans 16 residues. CDR3 coding DNA: TGTGCCAGCAGCTTAGCCAAGGGGACGGACACCGGGGAGCTGTTTTTT. Translating it yields CASSLAKGTDTGELFF.

This clonotype occurred many times. The rearrangement joins TRBV28 to TRBJ2-6; 7 bases are a match to TRBD1. Germline lookup yields CDR1 MDHEN and CDR2 SYDVKM. V trimming: 4 bases; J trimming: 2 bases; junction bases outside the gene matches: 2. The CDR3 runs 15 residues. Written as DNA, the CDR3 is TGTGCCAGCAGTTCGACAGGGACTGGGGCCAACGTCCTGACTTTC. Translating gives CASSSTGTGANVLTF.

This clonotype was recorded at least ten times. The chain employs TRBV20-1 and TRBJ2-3; 10 positions agree with TRBD2. Germline assignment: CDR1 DFQATT and CDR2 SNEGSKA (reference sequence). The CDR3 is 16 amino acids. Trimming cost V 0 bases and J 0 bases; bases outside gene matches: 3. CDR3 residues: CSARDKTSGSTDTQYF. The CDR3 bases are TGCAGTGCTAGAGATAAGACTAGCGGGAGCACAGATACGCAGTATTTT.

The chain employs TRBV19 and TRBJ1-3; TRBD1 is a possible D gene (6 bases). Deletions cut 3 bases from V and 2 bases from J, with 8 bases between. The length of the CDR3 is 14 residues. Looked up from germline, CDR1 is LNHDA and CDR2 is SQIVND (reference sequence). CDR3 sequence reads: CASSIQGTGNTIYF. CDR3 DNA sequence: TGTGCCAGTAGTATCCAGGGGACTGGAAACACCATATATTTT.

The V call is TRBV28, the J call TRBJ2-2; TRBD2 matches at 12 bases. Germline CDR1 reads MDHEN; CDR2 reads SYDVKM. This CDR3 contains 16 residues. J was trimmed by 5 bases and V by 5 bases; bases with no gene match: 6. The CDR3 spells CASSLAGGPITGELFF. The CDR3 DNA is TGTGCCAGCAGTCTAGCGGGAGGGCCTATTACCGGGGAGCTGTTTTTT. Drawing the rest from reference TRBV28 and TRBJ2-2, the complete variable domain is DVKVTQSSRYLVKRTGEKVFLECVQDMDHENMFWYRQDPGLGLRLIYFSYDVKMKEKGDIPEGYSVSREKKERFSLILESASTNQTSMYLCASSLAGGPITGELFFGEGSRLTVL.

V gene TRBV4-3 combines with J gene TRBJ2-5, with no clear D. Trimming took off 0 bases at V and 2 bases at J, with 4 bases between the two ends. Germline V gene lookup returns CDR1 LGHNA and CDR2 YSLEER. The CDR3 totals 13 residues. The CDR3 loop is CASSQDNQETQYF. The CDR3 DNA reads TGCGCCAGCAGCCAAGATAATCAAGAGACCCAGTACTTC.

This clonotype came up many times. The genes are TRBV5-6 and TRBJ2-3; no clear D gene. Trimming took 1 base from V and 0 from J, leaving 12 bases between them. This CDR3 region has 16 residues. The V gene's germline CDR1 is SGHDT and CDR2 YYEEEE. In nucleotides, the CDR3 is TGTGCCAGCAGCTTGATGGATCACAGTAGCACAGATACGCAGTATTTT. It codes for CASSLMDHSSTDTQYF.

The J gene is TRBJ2-1, the V gene TRBV7-9, with 7 bases fitting TRBD1. Germline V gives CDR1 SEHNR, CDR2 FQNEAQ (reference sequence). V lost 5 bases to trimming and J lost 6 bases; unmatched junction nucleotides: 10. CDR3 length: 15 amino acids. DNA of the CDR3: TGTGCCAGCAGCCGCCAACCGGGACAGCGCAATGAGCAGTTCTTC. Its protein is CASSRQPGQRNEQFF. Full variable domain (outside the CDR3, taken from reference TRBV7-9 and TRBJ2-1): DTGVSQNPRHKITKRGQNVTFRCDPISEHNRLYWYRQTLGQGPEFLTYFQNEAQLEKSRLLSDRFSAERPKGSFSTLEIQRTEQGDSAMYLCASSRQPGQRNEQFFGPGTRLTVL.

The chain carries TRBV29-1 and TRBJ2-1; no clear D. The germline V gene encodes CDR1 SQVTM and CDR2 ANQGSEA. V was clipped by 5 bases and J by 5 bases, with 10 bases between them. The CDR3 extends over 12 amino acids. The CDR3 protein is CSVSRSNNEQFF. CDR3 sequence (DNA): TGCAGCGTTTCCAGGTCTAACAATGAGCAGTTCTTC.

The CDR3 DNA reads TGTGCCACCAGTGCCGGGACTAGCGGGGTTGCAGAGACCCAGTACTTC. Protein: CATSAGTSGVAETQYF. The chain recombines TRBV24-1 with TRBJ2-5; 13 bases map to TRBD2. V shed 5 bases and J 4 bases; nucleotides not matched to a gene: 6. CDR3 size: 16 residues. Per germline, CDR1 KGHDR and CDR2 SFDVKD.

This clonotype was recorded a few times. The rearrangement joins TRBV5-1 to TRBJ1-3, with a weak D call TRBD1 (5 bases). Germline CDR1 reads SGHRS; CDR2 reads YFSETQ. This CDR3 has 15 residues. V was cut by 3 bases and J by 2 bases, with 12 bases left in between. CDR3 bases: TGCGCCAGCAGCTCCATTCCAGGGACTGGAAACACCATATATTTT. Translation: CASSSIPGTGNTIYF.

This clonotype has a handful of counts. The V call is TRBV6-6, the J call TRBJ2-5; 9 positions agree with TRBD2. Germline CDR1 is MNHNY and CDR2 is SVGAGI (reference sequence). V was pared by 2 bases and J by 0 bases, with 10 bases of the junction left unmatched. The CDR3 is 18 amino acids. CDR3 region: CASSYGWGASGNQETQYF. The CDR3, as DNA: TGTGCCAGCAGTTACGGGTGGGGGGCTAGCGGGAACCAAGAGACCCAGTACTTC.

The V gene is TRBV4-1, the J gene TRBJ1-4; D might be TRBD1 (5 bases). Germline values: CDR1 MGHRA, CDR2 YSYEKL. V shed 4 bases and J shed 8 bases, with 14 bases lying between them. The CDR3 is 14 amino acids. The DNA for the CDR3 is TGCGCCAGCAGCCTACGAGGGGCGGAGGAAAAACTGTTTTTT. Translating gives CASSLRGAEEKLFF.